The 4 T cell receptor beta chains reported below all come from one sample, sequenced in a study of blood T cell repertoires in COVID-19. Sequencing was performed with immunoSEQ multiplex PCR; in TCRdb, only in-frame clones are kept and a portion is missing. The sample yields around 61,000 clones, 81% seen once. The source material was peripheral blood. The receptors here all came from a man at least 80 years old with acute or convalescent COVID-19.

The rearrangement links TRBV19 to TRBJ1-2, with D possibly being TRBD1 (5 bases). The germline gives CDR1 LNHDA, CDR2 SQIVND (reference sequence). The CDR3 consists of 16 residues. The germline V and J ends were trimmed by 4 bases and 5 bases, with 20 bases remaining between them. The CDR3 loop is CASSTTGVKTSYGYTF. CDR3 coding DNA: TGTGCCAGTAGTACTACAGGCGTCAAAACTTCTTATGGCTACACCTTC.

The rearrangement joins TRBV11-1 to TRBJ1-6, with 8 bases that match TRBD1. Germline CDR1 SGHAT, CDR2 FQDESV (reference sequence). With V trimmed by 3 bases and J by 7 bases, 5 bases remained unmatched. The CDR3 sequence is 15 residues long. This chain's CDR3 is CASSLRTGWNSPLHF. The CDR3 DNA sequence: TGTGCCAGCAGCTTGAGGACAGGGTGGAATTCACCCCTCCACTTT. Based on the CDR3 plus reference TRBV11-1 and TRBJ1-6, the full variable domain is EAEVAQSPRYKITEKSQAVAFWCDPISGHATLYWYRQILGQGPELLVQFQDESVVDDSQLPKDRFSAERLKGVDSTLKIQPAELGDSAMYLCASSLRTGWNSPLHFGNGTRLTVT.

The chain is built from TRBV3-1 (or the pseudogene TRBV3-2) and TRBJ1-5; 7 positions agree with TRBD1. This CDR3 contains 14 residues. V shed 4 bases and J 5 bases; nucleotides not matched to a gene: 5. The germline gives CDR1 LGHDT, CDR2 YNNKEL (reference sequence). CDR3 nucleotide sequence: TGTGCCAGCAGCCTACAGGGGAATTATCAGCCCCAGCATTTT. Translating it yields CASSLQGNYQPQHF.

This rearrangement joins TRBV6-5 to TRBJ1-6, with D unclear. The germline V gene encodes CDR1 MNHEY and CDR2 SVGAGI. The CDR3 length is 13 residues. The V end was cut by 5 bases, the J end by 7 bases, with 9 bases between. CDR3 DNA sequence: TGTGCCAGCAGTCGGACTGTCAATTCACCCCTCCACTTT. This sequence encodes CASSRTVNSPLHF.